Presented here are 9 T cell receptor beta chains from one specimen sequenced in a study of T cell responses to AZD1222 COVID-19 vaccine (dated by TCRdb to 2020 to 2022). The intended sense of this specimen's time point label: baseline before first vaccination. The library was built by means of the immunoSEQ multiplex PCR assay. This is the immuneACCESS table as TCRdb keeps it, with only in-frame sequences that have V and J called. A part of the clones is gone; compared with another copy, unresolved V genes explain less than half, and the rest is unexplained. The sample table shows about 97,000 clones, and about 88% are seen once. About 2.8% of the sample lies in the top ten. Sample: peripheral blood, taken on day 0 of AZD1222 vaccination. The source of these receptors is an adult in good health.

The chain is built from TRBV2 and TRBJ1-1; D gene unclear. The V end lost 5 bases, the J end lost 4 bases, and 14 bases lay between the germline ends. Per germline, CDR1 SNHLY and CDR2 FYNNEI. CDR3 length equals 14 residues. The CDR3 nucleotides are TGTGCCAGCAGTAGCAATTCTCTGGGCACTGAAGCTTTCTTT. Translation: CASSSNSLGTEAFF.

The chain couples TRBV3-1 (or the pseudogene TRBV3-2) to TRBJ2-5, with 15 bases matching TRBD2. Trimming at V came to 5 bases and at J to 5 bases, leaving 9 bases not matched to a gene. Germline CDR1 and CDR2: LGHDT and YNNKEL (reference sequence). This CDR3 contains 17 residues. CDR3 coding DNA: TGTGCCAGCAGCTATGGACTAGCGGGGGGGCTTGATGAGACCCAGTACTTC. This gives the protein CASSYGLAGGLDETQYF.

The CDR3 protein is CASSYAGGEKLFF. The CDR3 DNA reads TGTGCCAGCAGTTACGCAGGGGGTGAAAAACTGTTTTTT. The chain uses TRBV6-5 and TRBJ1-4, with 7 bases matching TRBD1. This CDR3 is 13 amino acids long. Germline assignment: CDR1 MNHEY and CDR2 SVGAGI. The V gene end was trimmed by 2 bases and the J gene end by 7 bases; junction bases not matched to a gene: 1.

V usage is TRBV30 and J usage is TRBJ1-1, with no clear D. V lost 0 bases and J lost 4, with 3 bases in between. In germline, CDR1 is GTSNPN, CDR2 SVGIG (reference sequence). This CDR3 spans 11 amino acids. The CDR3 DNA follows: TGTGCCTGGAGTGTAGGCACTGAAGCTTTCTTT. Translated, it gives CAWSVGTEAFF.

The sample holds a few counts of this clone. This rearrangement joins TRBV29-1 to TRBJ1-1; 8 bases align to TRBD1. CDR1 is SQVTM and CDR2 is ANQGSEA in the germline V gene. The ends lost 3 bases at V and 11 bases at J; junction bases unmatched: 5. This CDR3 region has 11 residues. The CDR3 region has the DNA TGCAGCGTTGACAGGGGGCTAGGGGCTTTCTTT. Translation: CSVDRGLGAFF.

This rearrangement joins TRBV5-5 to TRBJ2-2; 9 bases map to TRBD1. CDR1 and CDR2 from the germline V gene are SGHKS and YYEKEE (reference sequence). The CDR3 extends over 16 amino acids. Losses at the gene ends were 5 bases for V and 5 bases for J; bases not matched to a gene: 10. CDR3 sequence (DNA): TGTGCCAGCAGACCTCCCGGGACAGGGCAAACCGGGGAGCTGTTTTTT. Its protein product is CASRPPGTGQTGELFF.

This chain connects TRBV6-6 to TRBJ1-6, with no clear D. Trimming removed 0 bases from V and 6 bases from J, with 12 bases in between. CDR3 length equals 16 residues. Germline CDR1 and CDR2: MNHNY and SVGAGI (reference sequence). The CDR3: CASSYSSQPVNSPLHF. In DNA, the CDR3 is TGTGCCAGCAGTTACTCGAGTCAGCCAGTTAATTCACCCCTCCACTTT.

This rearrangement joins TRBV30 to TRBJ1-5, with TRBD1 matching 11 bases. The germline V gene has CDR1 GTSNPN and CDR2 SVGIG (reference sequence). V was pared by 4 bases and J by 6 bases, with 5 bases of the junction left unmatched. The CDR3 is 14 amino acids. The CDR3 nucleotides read TGTGCCTGGACCGCGGGACAGGGGGTTCAGCCCCAGCATTTT. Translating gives CAWTAGQGVQPQHF.

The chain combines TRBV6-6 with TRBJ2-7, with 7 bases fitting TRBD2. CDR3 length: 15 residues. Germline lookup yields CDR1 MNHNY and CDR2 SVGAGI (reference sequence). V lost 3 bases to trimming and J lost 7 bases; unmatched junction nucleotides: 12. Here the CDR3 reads CASSYISGDGGEQYF. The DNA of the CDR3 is TGTGCCAGCAGTTATATAAGCGGGGATGGTGGGGAGCAGTACTTC.